Many counts were recorded for the clone carrying this T cell receptor beta chain. Its antigen is still unknown. Sample-barcoded 5' priming and a J-beta primer mix drove a second PCR of about 6 to 12 cycles. MiXCR, run by TCRdb on the 5' RACE reads, gives a single entry per CDR3 protein. The sample holds hundreds of thousands of distinct CDR3 sequences, 21% seen once. The data derive from a study of blood T cells in healthy people across ages. Study-level results: TCR beta diversity, measured per million T cells, fell in a roughly linear way with age.

The sequencing sample was made of blood. This TCR came from a man in his 70s in good health.

The DNA of the CDR3 is TGCAGCGTTGAGGGCAGGACTGGAAACACCATATATTTT. The encoded protein is CSVEGRTGNTIYF. The chain uses TRBV29-1 and TRBJ1-3; D is unclear. The germline V gene has CDR1 SQVTM and CDR2 ANQGSEA. The CDR3 runs to 13 residues. V lost 3 bases to trimming and J lost 2 bases, with 8 bases between them.